These T cell receptor beta chains were read from a single sample in a study of blood T cell repertoires in COVID-19. The table came from immunoSEQ multiplex PCR; TCRdb's copy has only in-frame clones and leaves some out. The table has 200,000 to 300,000 clones, 86% seen once. Sequencing was carried out using peripheral blood. These receptors all stem from a man aged 30-40 years with active or convalescent COVID-19. Each CDR3 is given with its conserved first and last residue. Each record gives: D gene, CDR3 length, J gene, V gene, clone size, CDR3 protein, CDR3 DNA. The D gene is left open where the match is weak. Not all rows give a size; the values are once, few, many and, for expanded clones, a class.

D: TRBD1; length: 18; J: TRBJ1-5; V: TRBV30; size: few; CDR3: CAWSPGDRIGVGNQPQHF; DNA: TGTGCCTGGTCACCCGGGGACAGGATTGGGGTTGGGAATCAGCCCCAGCATTTT
D: TRBD1; length: 14; J: TRBJ1-1; V: TRBV5-1; size: -; CDR3: CASGQGFGNTEAFF; DNA: TGCGCCAGTGGACAGGGGTTTGGAAACACTGAAGCTTTCTTT
D: TRBD1; length: 16; J: TRBJ1-1; V: TRBV6-5; size: once; CDR3: CASSYSDRVANTEAFF; DNA: TGTGCCAGCAGTTACTCAGACAGGGTCGCGAATACTGAAGCTTTCTTT
D: TRBD2; length: 16; J: TRBJ2-2; V: TRBV7-8; size: -; CDR3: CASSLKLAGGTGELFF; DNA: TGTGCCAGCAGCTTAAAACTAGCGGGGGGTACCGGGGAGCTGTTTTTT
D: TRBD2; length: 16; J: TRBJ2-1; V: TRBV5-4; size: -; CDR3: CASITPGTSGGYEQFF; DNA: TGTGCCAGCATCACCCCCGGGACTAGCGGGGGTTATGAGCAGTTCTTC
D: -; length: 16; J: TRBJ2-1; V: TRBV14; size: -; CDR3: CASSQDEGGSYNEQFF; DNA: TGTGCCAGCAGCCAAGATGAAGGGGGCTCCTACAATGAGCAGTTCTTC
D: -; length: 18; J: TRBJ1-1; V: TRBV5-4; size: few; CDR3: CASSGGRGDLIMNTEAFF; DNA: TGTGCCAGCAGCGGGGGCAGGGGCGATTTAATCATGAACACTGAAGCTTTCTTT
D: TRBD2; length: 15; J: TRBJ2-3; V: TRBV9; size: -; CDR3: CASSVSGGRTDTQYF; DNA: TGTGCCAGCAGCGTTAGCGGGGGCCGCACAGATACGCAGTATTTT
D: -; length: 13; J: TRBJ1-2; V: TRBV3-1/TRBV3-2; size: -; CDR3: CASSQGGSYGYTF; DNA: TGTGCCAGCAGCCAAGGGGGCTCATATGGCTACACCTTC
D: TRBD1; length: 17; J: TRBJ1-3; V: TRBV27; size: -; CDR3: CASSLRGQASSGNTIYF; DNA: TGTGCCAGCAGTCTCCGAGGACAGGCCAGCTCTGGAAACACCATATATTTT
D: -; length: 13; J: TRBJ1-1; V: TRBV23-1; size: -; CDR3: CASTVAINTEAFF; DNA: TGCGCCAGCACGGTAGCGATAAACACTGAAGCTTTCTTT
D: -; length: 15; J: TRBJ1-6; V: TRBV5-6; size: -; CDR3: CASSPGLRQNSPLHF; DNA: TGTGCCAGCAGCCCGGGTCTTCGTCAGAATTCACCCCTCCACTTT
D: -; length: 14; J: TRBJ1-1; V: TRBV5-1; size: -; CDR3: CASSLAGPGGEAFF; DNA: TGCGCCAGCAGCTTGGCAGGGCCCGGCGGCGAAGCTTTCTTT
D: TRBD1; length: 15; J: TRBJ2-7; V: TRBV5-4; size: -; CDR3: CASSLGGTASYEQYF; DNA: TGTGCCAGCAGCTTGGGTGGGACAGCGTCCTACGAGCAGTACTTC
D: -; length: 14; J: TRBJ2-5; V: TRBV9; size: -; CDR3: CASSVGLQQETQYF; DNA: TGTGCCAGCAGCGTAGGACTCCAACAAGAGACCCAGTACTTC
D: -; length: 14; J: TRBJ1-2; V: TRBV30; size: once; CDR3: CAWSVPGGGYGYTF; DNA: TGTGCCTGGAGTGTACCCGGGGGTGGCTATGGCTACACCTTC
D: -; length: 18; J: TRBJ1-2; V: TRBV5-1; size: -; CDR3: CASSVGGLPTNYGYGYTF; DNA: TGCGCCAGCAGCGTCGGGGGACTGCCCACTAACTATGGCTATGGCTACACCTTC
D: -; length: 18; J: TRBJ1-5; V: TRBV4-1; size: -; CDR3: CASSVIPQGSGSNQPQHF; DNA: TGCGCCAGCAGCGTAATCCCACAGGGAAGTGGGAGCAATCAGCCCCAGCATTTT
D: -; length: 15; J: TRBJ1-5; V: TRBV6-5; size: -; CDR3: CASTKEEAVSQPQHF; DNA: TGTGCCAGCACGAAGGAGGAGGCTGTGAGCCAGCCCCAGCATTTT
D: -; length: 16; J: TRBJ1-5; V: TRBV4-1; size: -; CDR3: CASSRALGGRFQPQHF; DNA: TGCGCCAGCAGCCGAGCTTTAGGAGGGCGGTTTCAGCCCCAGCATTTT
D: -; length: 14; J: TRBJ1-2; V: TRBV7-2; size: -; CDR3: CASSPRQSNYGYTF; DNA: TGTGCCAGCAGCCCACGACAGAGTAACTATGGCTACACCTTC
D: TRBD1; length: 13; J: TRBJ1-2; V: TRBV15; size: -; CDR3: CATSADRGIGYTF; DNA: TGTGCCACCAGCGCGGACAGGGGGATAGGCTACACCTTC
D: -; length: 13; J: TRBJ1-1; V: TRBV5-1; size: -; CDR3: CASREAMNTEAFF; DNA: TGCGCCAGCAGGGAAGCGATGAACACTGAAGCTTTCTTT
D: -; length: 15; J: TRBJ1-2; V: TRBV7-2; size: -; CDR3: CASSLPGDPSGGYTF; DNA: TGTGCCAGCAGCTTACCAGGGGACCCGTCGGGTGGCTACACCTTC
D: -; length: 14; J: TRBJ2-5; V: TRBV6-1; size: -; CDR3: CASSERGGDQTQYF; DNA: TGTGCCAGCAGTGAAAGGGGAGGAGACCAGACCCAGTACTTC
D: TRBD2; length: 11; J: TRBJ2-7; V: TRBV19; size: -; CDR3: CAVAGAYEQYF; DNA: TGTGCCGTAGCGGGGGCCTACGAGCAGTACTTC
D: TRBD1; length: 18; J: TRBJ1-1; V: TRBV4-2; size: -; CDR3: CASSQDTGTGFGNTEAFF; DNA: TGTGCCAGCAGCCAAGATACCGGGACAGGCTTCGGGAACACTGAAGCTTTCTTT
D: -; length: 16; J: TRBJ2-1; V: TRBV2; size: -; CDR3: CASSEAARGSYNEQFF; DNA: TGTGCCAGCAGTGAAGCCGCACGCGGCTCCTACAATGAGCAGTTCTTC
D: -; length: 17; J: TRBJ2-1; V: TRBV11-3; size: -; CDR3: CASSLGTPPTKHNEQFF; DNA: TGTGCCAGCAGCTTAGGCACACCCCCAACGAAACACAATGAGCAGTTCTTC
D: -; length: 14; J: TRBJ2-1; V: TRBV4-3; size: -; CDR3: CASSQGVRTNEQFF; DNA: TGCGCCAGCAGCCAAGGTGTTAGAACCAATGAGCAGTTCTTC
D: TRBD1; length: 14; J: TRBJ1-2; V: TRBV3-1/TRBV3-2; size: once; CDR3: CASSQRQGTYGYTF; DNA: TGTGCCAGCAGCCAAAGACAGGGGACCTATGGCTACACCTTC
D: TRBD1; length: 18; J: TRBJ1-3; V: TRBV7-8; size: -; CDR3: CASSLWGQVTSSGNTIYF; DNA: TGTGCCAGCAGCTTATGGGGACAGGTCACCTCCTCTGGAAACACCATATATTTT
D: TRBD1; length: 20; J: TRBJ2-3; V: TRBV6-1; size: few; CDR3: CASSERVWWSGGSGTDTQYF; DNA: TGTGCCAGCAGTGAAAGGGTATGGTGGTCAGGGGGCTCGGGGACAGATACGCAGTATTTT
D: TRBD1; length: 17; J: TRBJ2-5; V: TRBV2; size: -; CDR3: CASRSGPGQGRQETQYF; DNA: TGTGCCAGCAGGTCGGGACCGGGACAGGGGAGGCAAGAGACCCAGTACTTC
D: -; length: 12; J: TRBJ1-1; V: TRBV11-2; size: -; CDR3: CASSLGSAEAFF; DNA: TGTGCCAGCAGCTTAGGCAGCGCTGAAGCTTTCTTT
D: TRBD1; length: 14; J: TRBJ1-4; V: TRBV6-5; size: -; CDR3: CASIDRGTNEKLFF; DNA: TGTGCCAGCATCGACAGGGGTACTAATGAAAAACTGTTTTTT
D: TRBD1; length: 14; J: TRBJ1-5; V: TRBV9; size: -; CDR3: CASSEGQALGPQHF; DNA: TGTGCCAGCAGCGAGGGACAGGCCTTAGGGCCCCAGCATTTT
D: TRBD2; length: 18; J: TRBJ2-5; V: TRBV7-6; size: -; CDR3: CASSLASGGALGLETQYF; DNA: TGTGCCAGCAGCTTGGCTAGCGGGGGGGCCTTGGGTCTGGAGACCCAGTACTTC